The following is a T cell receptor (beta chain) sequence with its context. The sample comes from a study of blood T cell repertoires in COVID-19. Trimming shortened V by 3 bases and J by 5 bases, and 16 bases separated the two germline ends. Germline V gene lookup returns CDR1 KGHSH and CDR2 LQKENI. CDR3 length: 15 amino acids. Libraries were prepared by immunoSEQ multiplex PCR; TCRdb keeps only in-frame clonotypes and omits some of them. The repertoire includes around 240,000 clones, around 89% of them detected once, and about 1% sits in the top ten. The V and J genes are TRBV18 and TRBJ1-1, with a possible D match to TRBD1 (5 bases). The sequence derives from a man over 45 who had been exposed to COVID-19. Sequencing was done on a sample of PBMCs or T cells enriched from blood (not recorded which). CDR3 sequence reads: CASSPRQTAMTEAFF. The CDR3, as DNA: TGTGCCAGCTCACCCCGACAGACCGCTATGACTGAAGCTTTCTTT.